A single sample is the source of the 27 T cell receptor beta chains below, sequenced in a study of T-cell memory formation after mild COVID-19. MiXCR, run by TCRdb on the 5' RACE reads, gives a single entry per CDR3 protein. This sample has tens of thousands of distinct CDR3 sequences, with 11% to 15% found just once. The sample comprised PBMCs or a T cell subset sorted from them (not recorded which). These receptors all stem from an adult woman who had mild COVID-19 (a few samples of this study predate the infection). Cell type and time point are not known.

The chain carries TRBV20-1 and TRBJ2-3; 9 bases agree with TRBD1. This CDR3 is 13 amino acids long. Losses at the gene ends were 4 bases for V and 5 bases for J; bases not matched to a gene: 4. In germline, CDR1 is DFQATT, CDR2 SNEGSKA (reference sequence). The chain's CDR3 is CSATGQGIDTQYF. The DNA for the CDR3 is TGCAGTGCTACTGGACAGGGGATAGATACGCAGTATTTT.

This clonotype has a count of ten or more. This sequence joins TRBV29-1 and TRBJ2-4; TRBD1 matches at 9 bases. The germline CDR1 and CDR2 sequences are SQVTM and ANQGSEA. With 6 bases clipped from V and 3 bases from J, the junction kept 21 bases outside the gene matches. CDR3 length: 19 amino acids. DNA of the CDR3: TGCAGCGTCCTCCGGCCGGGACAGGGCCCCCACCCCTACAAAAACATTCAGTACTTC. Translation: CSVLRPGQGPHPYKNIQYF.

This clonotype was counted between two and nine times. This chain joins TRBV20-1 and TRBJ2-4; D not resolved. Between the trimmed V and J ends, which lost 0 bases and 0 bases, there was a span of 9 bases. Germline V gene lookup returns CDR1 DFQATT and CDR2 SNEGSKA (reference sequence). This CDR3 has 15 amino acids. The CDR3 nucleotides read TGCAGTGCTAGAGATAACCACGCAGCCAAAAACATTCAGTACTTC. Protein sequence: CSARDNHAAKNIQYF.

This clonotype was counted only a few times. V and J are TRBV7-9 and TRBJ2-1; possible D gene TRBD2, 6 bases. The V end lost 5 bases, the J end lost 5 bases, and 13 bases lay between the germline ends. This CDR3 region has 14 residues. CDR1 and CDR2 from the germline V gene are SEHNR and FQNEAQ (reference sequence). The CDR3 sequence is CASSLGLPDNEQFF. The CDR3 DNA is TGTGCCAGCAGCCTGGGACTGCCGGACAATGAGCAGTTCTTC.

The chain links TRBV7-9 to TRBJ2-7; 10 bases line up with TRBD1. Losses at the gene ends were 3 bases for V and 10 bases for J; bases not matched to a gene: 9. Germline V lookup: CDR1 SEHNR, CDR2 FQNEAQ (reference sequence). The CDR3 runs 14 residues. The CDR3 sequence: CASSLAPGTGDQYF. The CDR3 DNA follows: TGTGCCAGCAGCTTGGCCCCCGGGACAGGGGATCAGTACTTC. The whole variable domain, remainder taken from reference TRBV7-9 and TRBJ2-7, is DTGVSQNPRHKITKRGQNVTFRCDPISEHNRLYWYRQTLGQGPEFLTYFQNEAQLEKSRLLSDRFSAERPKGSFSTLEIQRTEQGDSAMYLCASSLAPGTGDQYFGPGTRLTVT.

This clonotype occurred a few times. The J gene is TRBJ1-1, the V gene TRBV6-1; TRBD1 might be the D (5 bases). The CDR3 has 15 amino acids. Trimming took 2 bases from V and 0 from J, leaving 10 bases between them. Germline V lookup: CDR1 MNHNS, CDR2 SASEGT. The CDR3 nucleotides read TGTGCCAGCAGTGAAACGGGCAGGGTGAACACTGAAGCTTTCTTT. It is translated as CASSETGRVNTEAFF.

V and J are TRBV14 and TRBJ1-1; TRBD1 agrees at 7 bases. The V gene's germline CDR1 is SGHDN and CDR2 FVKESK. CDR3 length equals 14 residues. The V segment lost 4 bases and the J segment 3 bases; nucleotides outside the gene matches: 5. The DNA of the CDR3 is TGTGCCAGCAGCCGCCTAGGGGGCTACACTGAAGCTTTCTTT. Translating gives CASSRLGGYTEAFF.

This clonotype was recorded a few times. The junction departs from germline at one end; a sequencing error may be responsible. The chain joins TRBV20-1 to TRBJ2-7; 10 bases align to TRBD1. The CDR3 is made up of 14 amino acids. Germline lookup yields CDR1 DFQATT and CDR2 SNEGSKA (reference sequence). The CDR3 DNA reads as TGCAGGGCTATACCGGGACAGGGGTCCTACGAGCAGTACTTC. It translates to CRAIPGQGSYEQYF.

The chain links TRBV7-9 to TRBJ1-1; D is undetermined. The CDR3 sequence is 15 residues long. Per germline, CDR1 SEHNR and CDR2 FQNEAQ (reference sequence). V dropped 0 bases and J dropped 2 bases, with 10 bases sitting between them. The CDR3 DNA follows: TGTGCCAGCAGCTTAGCGCTTTGGGTAAACACTGAAGCTTTCTTT. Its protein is CASSLALWVNTEAFF.

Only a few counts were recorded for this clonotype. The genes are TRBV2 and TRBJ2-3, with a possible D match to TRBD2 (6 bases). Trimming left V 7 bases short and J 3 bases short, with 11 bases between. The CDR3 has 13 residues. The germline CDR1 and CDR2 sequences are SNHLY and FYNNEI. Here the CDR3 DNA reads TGTGCCAGCACCCAGCGGGTGACAGATACGCAGTATTTT. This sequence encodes CASTQRVTDTQYF.

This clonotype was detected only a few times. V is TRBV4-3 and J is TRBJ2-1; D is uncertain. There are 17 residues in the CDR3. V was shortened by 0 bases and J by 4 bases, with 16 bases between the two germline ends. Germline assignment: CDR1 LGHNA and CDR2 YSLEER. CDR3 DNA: TGCGCCAGCAGCCAAGAGGGGTTGGGCGGACCGTACAATGAGCAGTTCTTC. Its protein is CASSQEGLGGPYNEQFF.

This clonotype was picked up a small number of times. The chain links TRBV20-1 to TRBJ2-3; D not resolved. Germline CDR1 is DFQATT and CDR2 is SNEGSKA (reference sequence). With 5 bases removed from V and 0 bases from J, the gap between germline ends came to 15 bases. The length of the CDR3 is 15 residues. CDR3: CSAHVIVTSTDTQYF. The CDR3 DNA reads TGCAGTGCTCATGTTATAGTTACTAGCACAGATACGCAGTATTTT.

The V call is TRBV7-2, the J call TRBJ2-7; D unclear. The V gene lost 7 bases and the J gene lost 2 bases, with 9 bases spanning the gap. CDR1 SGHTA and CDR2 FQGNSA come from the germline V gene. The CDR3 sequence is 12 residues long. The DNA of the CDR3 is TGTGCCAGCACCTTTGGGGCCTACGAGCAGTACTTC. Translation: CASTFGAYEQYF.

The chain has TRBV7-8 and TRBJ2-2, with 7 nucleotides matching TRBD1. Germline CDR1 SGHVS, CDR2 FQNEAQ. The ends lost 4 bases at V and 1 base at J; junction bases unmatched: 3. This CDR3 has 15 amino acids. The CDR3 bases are TGTGCCAGCAGCTCCTGGACAGGGAACACCGGGGAGCTGTTTTTT. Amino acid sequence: CASSSWTGNTGELFF. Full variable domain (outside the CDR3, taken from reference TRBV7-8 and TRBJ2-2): GAGVSQSPRYKVAKRGQDVALRCDPISGHVSLFWYQQALGQGPEFLTYFQNEAQLDKSGLPSDRFFAERPEGSVSTLKIQRTQQEDSAVYLCASSSWTGNTGELFFGEGSRLTVL.

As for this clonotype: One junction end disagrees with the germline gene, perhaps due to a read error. CDR3 residues: CASSQGSYSEQFF. The CDR3 nucleotides are TGCGCCAGCAGCCAAGGGTCGTACAGTGAGCAGTTCTTC. The genes are TRBV4-1 and TRBJ2-1, with D uncertain. The CDR3 is 13 amino acids. The germline CDR1 and CDR2 sequences are MGHRA and YSYEKL.

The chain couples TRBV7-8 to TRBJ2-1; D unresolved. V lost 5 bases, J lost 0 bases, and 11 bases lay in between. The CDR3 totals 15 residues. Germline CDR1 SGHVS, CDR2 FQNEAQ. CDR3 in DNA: TGTGCCAGCAGCATAGGCTTTAGCTCCTACAATGAGCAGTTCTTC. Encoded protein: CASSIGFSSYNEQFF. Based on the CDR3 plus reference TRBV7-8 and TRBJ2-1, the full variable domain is GAGVSQSPRYKVAKRGQDVALRCDPISGHVSLFWYQQALGQGPEFLTYFQNEAQLDKSGLPSDRFFAERPEGSVSTLKIQRTQQEDSAVYLCASSIGFSSYNEQFFGPGTRLTVL.

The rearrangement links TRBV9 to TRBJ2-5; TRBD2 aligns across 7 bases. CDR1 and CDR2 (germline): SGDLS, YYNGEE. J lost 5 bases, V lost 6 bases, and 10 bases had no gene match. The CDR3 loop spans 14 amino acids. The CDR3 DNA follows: TGTGCCAGCAACCCGGGAGCGGGGTTGGAGACCCAGTACTTC. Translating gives CASNPGAGLETQYF.

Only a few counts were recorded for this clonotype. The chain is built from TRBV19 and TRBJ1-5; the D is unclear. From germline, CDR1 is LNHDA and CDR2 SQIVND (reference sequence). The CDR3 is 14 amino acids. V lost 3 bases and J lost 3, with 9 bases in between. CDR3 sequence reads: CASSIRRFNQPQHF. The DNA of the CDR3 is TGTGCCAGTAGTATCCGGCGGTTCAATCAGCCCCAGCATTTT. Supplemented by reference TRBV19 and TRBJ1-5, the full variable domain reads DGGITQSPKYLFRKEGQNVTLSCEQNLNHDAMYWYRQDPGQGLRLIYYSQIVNDFQKGDIAEGYSVSREKKESFPLTVTSAQKNPTAFYLCASSIRRFNQPQHFGDGTRLSIL.

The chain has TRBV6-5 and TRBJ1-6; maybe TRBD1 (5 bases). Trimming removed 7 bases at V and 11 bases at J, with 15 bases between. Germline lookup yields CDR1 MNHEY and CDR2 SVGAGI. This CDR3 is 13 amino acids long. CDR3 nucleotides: TGTGCCAGCACCGGGACTGTCAGGACACCCCTCCACTTT. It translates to CASTGTVRTPLHF.

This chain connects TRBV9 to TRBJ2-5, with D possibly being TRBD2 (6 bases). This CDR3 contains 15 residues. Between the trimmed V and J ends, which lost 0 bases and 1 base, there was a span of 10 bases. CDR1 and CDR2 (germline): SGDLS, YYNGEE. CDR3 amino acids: CASSVGGGPQETQYF. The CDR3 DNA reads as TGTGCCAGCAGCGTAGGGGGAGGTCCCCAAGAGACCCAGTACTTC. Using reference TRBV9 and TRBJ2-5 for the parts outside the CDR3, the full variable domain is DSGVTQTPKHLITATGQRVTLRCSPRSGDLSVYWYQQSLDQGLQFLIQYYNGEERAKGNILERFSAQQFPDLHSELNLSSLELGDSALYFCASSVGGGPQETQYFGPGTRLLVL.

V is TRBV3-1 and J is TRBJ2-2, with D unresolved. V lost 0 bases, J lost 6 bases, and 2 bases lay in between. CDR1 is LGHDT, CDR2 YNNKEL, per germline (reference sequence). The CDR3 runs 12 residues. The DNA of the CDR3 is TGTGCCAGCAGCCAAGAGTCCGGGGAGCTGTTTTTT. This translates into CASSQESGELFF.

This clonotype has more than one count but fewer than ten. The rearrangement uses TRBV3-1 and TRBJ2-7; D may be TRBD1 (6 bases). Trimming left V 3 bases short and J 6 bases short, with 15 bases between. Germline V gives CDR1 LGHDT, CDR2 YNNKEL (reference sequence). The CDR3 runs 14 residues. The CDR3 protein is CASSQGAQWGEQYF. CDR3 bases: TGTGCCAGCAGCCAGGGGGCCCAATGGGGCGAGCAGTACTTC.

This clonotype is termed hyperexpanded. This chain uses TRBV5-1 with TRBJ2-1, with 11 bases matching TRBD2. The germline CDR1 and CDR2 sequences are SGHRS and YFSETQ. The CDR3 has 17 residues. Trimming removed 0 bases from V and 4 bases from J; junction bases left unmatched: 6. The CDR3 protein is CASSLAPLAGGYNEQFF. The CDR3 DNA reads TGCGCCAGCAGCTTGGCCCCCCTAGCGGGGGGTTACAATGAGCAGTTCTTC.

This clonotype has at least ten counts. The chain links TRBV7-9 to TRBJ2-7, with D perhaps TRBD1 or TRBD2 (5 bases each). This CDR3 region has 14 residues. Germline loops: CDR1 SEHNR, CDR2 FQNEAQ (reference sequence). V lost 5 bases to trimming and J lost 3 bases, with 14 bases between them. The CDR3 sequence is CASSPGTSFYEQYF. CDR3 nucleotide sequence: TGTGCCAGCAGCCCTGGGACCTCCTTCTACGAGCAGTACTTC.

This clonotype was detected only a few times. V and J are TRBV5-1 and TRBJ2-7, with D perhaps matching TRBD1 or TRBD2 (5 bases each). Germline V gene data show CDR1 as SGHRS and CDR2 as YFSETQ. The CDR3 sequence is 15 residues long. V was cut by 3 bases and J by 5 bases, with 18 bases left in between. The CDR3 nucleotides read TGCGCCAGCAGCTCCCGTTTCACGGGGCCGGACGAGCAGTACTTC. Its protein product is CASSSRFTGPDEQYF.

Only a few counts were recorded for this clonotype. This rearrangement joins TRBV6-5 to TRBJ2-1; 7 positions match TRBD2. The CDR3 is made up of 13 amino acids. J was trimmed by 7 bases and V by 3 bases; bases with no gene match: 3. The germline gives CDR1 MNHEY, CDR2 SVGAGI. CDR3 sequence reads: CASSYGGENEQFF. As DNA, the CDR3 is TGTGCCAGCAGTTATGGGGGGGAGAATGAGCAGTTCTTC.

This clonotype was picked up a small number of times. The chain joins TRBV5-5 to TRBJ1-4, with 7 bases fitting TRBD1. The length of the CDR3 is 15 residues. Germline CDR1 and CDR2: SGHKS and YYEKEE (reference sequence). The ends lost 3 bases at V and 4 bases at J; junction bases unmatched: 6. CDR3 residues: CASSSEGAVNEKLFF. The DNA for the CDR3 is TGTGCCAGCAGCTCGGAGGGGGCAGTTAATGAAAAACTGTTTTTT.